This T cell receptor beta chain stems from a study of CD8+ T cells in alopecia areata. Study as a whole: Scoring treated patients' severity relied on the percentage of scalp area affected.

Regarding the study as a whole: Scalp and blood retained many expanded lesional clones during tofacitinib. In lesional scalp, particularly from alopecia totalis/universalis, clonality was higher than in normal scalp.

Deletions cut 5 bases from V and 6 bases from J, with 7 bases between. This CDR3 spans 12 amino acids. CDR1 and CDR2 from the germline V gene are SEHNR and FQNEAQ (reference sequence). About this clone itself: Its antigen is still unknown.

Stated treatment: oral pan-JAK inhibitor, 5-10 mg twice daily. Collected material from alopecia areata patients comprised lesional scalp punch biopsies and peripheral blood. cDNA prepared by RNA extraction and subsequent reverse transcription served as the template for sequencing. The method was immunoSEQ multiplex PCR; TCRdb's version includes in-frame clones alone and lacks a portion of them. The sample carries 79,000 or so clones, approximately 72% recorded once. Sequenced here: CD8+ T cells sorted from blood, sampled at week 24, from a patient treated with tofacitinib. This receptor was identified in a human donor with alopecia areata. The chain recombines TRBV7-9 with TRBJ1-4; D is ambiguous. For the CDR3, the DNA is TGTGCCAGCAGCATCGACGATGAAAAACTGTTTTTT. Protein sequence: CASSIDDEKLFF.